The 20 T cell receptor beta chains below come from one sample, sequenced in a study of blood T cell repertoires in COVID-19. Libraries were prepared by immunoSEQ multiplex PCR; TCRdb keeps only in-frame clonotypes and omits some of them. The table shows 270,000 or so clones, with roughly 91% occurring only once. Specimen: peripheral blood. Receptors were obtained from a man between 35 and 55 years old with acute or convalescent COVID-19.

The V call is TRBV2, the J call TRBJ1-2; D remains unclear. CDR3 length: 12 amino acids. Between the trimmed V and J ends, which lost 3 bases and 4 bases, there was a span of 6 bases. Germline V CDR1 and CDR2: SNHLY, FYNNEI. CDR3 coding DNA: TGTGCCAGCAGTGAGCGGGCCTATGGCTACACCTTC. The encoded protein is CASSERAYGYTF.

CDR3 DNA: TGTGCCAGCAGGGTACTCACAGATACGCAGTATTTT. The encoded protein is CASRVLTDTQYF. The rearrangement uses TRBV2 and TRBJ2-3; D is unresolved. The germline CDR1 and CDR2 sequences are SNHLY and FYNNEI. CDR3 size: 12 residues. Trimming left V 6 bases short and J 2 bases short, with 6 bases between.

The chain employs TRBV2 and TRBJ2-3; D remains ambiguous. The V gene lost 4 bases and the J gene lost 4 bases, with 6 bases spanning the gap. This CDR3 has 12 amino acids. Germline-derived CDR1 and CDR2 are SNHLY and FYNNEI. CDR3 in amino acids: CASSVVADTQYF. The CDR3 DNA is TGTGCCAGCAGTGTTGTAGCAGATACGCAGTATTTT.

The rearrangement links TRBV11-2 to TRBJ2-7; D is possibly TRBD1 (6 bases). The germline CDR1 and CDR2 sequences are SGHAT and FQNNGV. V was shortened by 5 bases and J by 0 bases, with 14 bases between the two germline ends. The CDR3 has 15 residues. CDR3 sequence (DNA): TGTGCCAGCAGCGGACTCCAGGGGATCTCCTACGAGCAGTACTTC. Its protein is CASSGLQGISYEQYF.

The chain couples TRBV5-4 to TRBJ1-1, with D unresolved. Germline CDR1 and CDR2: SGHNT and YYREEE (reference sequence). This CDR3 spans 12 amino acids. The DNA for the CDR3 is TGTGCTGTGAGGCCGATGAACACTGAAGCTTTCTTT. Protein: CAVRPMNTEAFF.

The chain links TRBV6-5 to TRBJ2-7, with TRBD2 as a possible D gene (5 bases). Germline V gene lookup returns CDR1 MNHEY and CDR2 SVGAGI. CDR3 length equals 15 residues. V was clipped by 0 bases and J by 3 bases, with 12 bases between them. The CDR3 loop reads CASSYSRGFDYEQYF. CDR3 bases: TGTGCCAGCAGTTACTCGAGAGGGTTCGACTACGAGCAGTACTTC.

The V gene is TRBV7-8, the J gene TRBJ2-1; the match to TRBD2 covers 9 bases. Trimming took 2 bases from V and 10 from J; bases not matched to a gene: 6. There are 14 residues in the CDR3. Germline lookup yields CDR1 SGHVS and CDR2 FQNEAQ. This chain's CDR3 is CASSLLAGVAEQFF. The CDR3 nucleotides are TGTGCCAGCAGCTTATTAGCGGGGGTTGCGGAGCAGTTCTTC.

In DNA form, the CDR3 reads TGTGCCAGCAGCGTAGTAGACAGTCCCTACGAGCAGTACTTC. This gives the protein CASSVVDSPYEQYF. V usage is TRBV9 and J usage is TRBJ2-7; D is perhaps TRBD1 (5 bases). This CDR3 region has 14 residues. Looked up from germline, CDR1 is SGDLS and CDR2 is YYNGEE. Trimming shortened V by 0 bases and J by 2 bases, and 9 bases separated the two germline ends.

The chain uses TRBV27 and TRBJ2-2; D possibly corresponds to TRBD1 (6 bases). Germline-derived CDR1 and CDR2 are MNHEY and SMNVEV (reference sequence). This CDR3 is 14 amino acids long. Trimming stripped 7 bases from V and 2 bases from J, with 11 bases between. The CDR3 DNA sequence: TGTGCCAGCACCCTGGACAGTAACACCGGGGAGCTGTTTTTT. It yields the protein CASTLDSNTGELFF.

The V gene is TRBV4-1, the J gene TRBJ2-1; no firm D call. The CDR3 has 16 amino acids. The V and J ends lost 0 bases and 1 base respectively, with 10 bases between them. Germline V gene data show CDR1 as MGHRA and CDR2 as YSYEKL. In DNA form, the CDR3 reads TGCGCCAGCAGCCAAGATATCCAGTTGTCCTACAATGAGCAGTTCTTC. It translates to CASSQDIQLSYNEQFF.

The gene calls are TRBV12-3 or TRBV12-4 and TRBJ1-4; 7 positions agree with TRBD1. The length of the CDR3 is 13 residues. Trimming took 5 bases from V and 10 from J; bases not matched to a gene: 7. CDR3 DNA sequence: TGTGCCAGCAGTCTTCGACAGGGAGGAAAACTGTTTTTT. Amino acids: CASSLRQGGKLFF.

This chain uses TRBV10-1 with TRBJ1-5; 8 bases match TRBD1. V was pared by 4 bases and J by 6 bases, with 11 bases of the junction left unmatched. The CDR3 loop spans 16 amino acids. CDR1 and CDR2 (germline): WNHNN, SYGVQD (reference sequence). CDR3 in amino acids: CASSGSVTGEGQPQHF. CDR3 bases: TGCGCCAGCAGTGGCAGCGTGACAGGGGAAGGTCAGCCCCAGCATTTT.

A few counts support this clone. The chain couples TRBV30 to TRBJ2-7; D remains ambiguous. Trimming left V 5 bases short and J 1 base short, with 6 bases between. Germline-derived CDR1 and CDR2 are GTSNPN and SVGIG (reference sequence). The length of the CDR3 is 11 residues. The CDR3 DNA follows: TGTGCCTGGCAGAAGTCCTACGAGCAGTACTTC. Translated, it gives CAWQKSYEQYF.

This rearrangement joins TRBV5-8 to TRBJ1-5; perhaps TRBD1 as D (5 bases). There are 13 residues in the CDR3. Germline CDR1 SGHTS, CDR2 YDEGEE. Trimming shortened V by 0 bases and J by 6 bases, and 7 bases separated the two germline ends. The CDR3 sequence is CASSLDRIQPQHF. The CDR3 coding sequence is TGTGCCAGCAGCTTGGACAGGATTCAGCCCCAGCATTTT.

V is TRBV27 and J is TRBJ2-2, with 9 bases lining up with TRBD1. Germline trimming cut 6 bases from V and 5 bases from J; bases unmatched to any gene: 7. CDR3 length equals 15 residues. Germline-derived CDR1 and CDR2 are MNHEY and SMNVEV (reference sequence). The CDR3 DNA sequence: TGTGCCAGCAGACCTACAGGGGGCGCGACCGGGGAGCTGTTTTTT. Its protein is CASRPTGGATGELFF.

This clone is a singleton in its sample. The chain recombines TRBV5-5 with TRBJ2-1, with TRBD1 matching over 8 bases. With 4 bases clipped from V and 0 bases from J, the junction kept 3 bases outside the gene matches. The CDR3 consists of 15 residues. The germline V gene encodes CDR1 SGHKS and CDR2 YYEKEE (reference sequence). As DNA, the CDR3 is TGTGCCAGCAGCGTGGACAGGGCCTCCTACAATGAGCAGTTCTTC. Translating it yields CASSVDRASYNEQFF.

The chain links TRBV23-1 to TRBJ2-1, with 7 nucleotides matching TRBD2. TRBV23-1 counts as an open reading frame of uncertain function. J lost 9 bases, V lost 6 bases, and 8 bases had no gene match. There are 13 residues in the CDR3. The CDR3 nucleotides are TGCGCCAGCAGATGTTGGGGGGAGGGTGAGCAGTTCTTC. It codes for CASRCWGEGEQFF.

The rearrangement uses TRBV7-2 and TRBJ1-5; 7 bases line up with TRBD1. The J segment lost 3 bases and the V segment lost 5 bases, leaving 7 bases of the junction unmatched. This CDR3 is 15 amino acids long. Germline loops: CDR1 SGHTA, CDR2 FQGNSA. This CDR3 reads CASSLDRAINQPQHF. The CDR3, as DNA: TGTGCCAGCAGCCTAGACAGGGCCATCAATCAGCCCCAGCATTTT.

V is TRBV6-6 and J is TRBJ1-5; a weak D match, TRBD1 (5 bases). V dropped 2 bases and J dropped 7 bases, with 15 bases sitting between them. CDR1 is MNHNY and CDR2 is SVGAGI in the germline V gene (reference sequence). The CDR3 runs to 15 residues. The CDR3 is CASSYGGQGGQPQHF. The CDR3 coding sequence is TGTGCCAGCAGTTACGGAGGGCAGGGTGGGCAGCCCCAGCATTTT.

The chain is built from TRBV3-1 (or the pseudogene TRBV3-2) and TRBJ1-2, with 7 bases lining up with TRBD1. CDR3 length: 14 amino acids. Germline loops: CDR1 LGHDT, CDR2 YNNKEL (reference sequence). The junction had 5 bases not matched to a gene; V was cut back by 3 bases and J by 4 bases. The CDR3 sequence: CASSQLSGGYGYTF. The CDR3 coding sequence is TGTGCCAGCAGCCAGCTCTCAGGGGGCTATGGCTACACCTTC.